This T cell receptor beta chain emerged from a study of CD8 T cells in ankylosing spondylitis. About this clonotype: Its antigen is still unknown.

Study-wide results and caveats: Significantly higher representation of disease-linked clones was reported for matched ankylosing spondylitis synovial fluid. Those disease-linked clones were CD8+; they were also relatively rare in peripheral blood. Among TCR beta sequences, a motif of eight highly homologous variants appeared characteristic of ankylosing spondylitis blood. Earlier reports found some motif variants in synovial fluid and blood in reactive arthritis.

TCRdb independently ran MiXCR on the 5' RACE reads; one entry per CDR3 protein. The sample contains approximately 180,000 distinct CDR3 sequences, roughly 18% of which appear only once. CDR3 length equals 18 residues. J gave up 0 bases and V 3 bases, and 7 bases lay outside the gene matches. Sequenced material: blood, either unsorted or a sorted T cell fraction (not recorded which). V gene TRBV12-3 or TRBV12-4 combines with J gene TRBJ2-3; 12 positions match TRBD2. The TCR sequence derives from a male donor aged 5 to 30 with ankylosing spondylitis or in good health (not recorded which). The CDR3 DNA follows: TGTGCCAGCAGTTTTTATTTAGGGACTAGCGGGAGCACAGATACGCAGTATTTT. Protein sequence: CASSFYLGTSGSTDTQYF.